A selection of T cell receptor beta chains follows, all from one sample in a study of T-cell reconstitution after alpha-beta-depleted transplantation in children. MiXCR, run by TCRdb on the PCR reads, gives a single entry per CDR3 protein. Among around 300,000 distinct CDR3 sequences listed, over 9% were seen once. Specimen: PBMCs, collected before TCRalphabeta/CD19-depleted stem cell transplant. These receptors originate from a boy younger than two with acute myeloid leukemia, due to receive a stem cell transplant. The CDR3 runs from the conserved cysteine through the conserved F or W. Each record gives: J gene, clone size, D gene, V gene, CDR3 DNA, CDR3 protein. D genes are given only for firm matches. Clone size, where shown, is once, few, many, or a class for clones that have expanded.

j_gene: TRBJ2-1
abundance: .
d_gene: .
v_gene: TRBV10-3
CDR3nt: TGTGCCATCAGTGATCCAGGGTGGAATGCGCAGTTCTTC
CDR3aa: CAISDPGWNAQFF

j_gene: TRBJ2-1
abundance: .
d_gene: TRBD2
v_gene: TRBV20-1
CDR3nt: TGCAGTCTCCCGGGACTAGCGGGAGGGGGGGGCTACAATGAGCAGTTCTTC
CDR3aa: CSLPGLAGGGGYNEQFF

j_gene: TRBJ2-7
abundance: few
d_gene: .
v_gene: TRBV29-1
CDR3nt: TGCAGCGTTGAGGACGGGACCGGGATCACCTACGAGCAGTACTTC
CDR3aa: CSVEDGTGITYEQYF

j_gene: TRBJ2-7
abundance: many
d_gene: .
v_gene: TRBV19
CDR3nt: TGTGCCAGTAGTTCTTCGGGGGACGAGCAGTACTTC
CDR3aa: CASSSSGDEQYF

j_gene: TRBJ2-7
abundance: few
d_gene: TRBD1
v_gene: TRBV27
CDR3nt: TGTGCCAGCAGCCTAGGGGTCAGGGGGCGTGGTGAGCAGTACTTC
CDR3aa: CASSLGVRGRGEQYF

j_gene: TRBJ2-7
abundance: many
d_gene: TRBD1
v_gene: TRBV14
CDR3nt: TGTGCCAGCAGCCAGCCCGGGACAGGAGACTACGAGCAGTACTTC
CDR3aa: CASSQPGTGDYEQYF

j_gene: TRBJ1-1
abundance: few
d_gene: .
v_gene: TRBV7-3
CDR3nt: TGTGCCAGCAGCTTAAGAGGGGGGATTTTGAACACTGAAGCTTTCTTT
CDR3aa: CASSLRGGILNTEAFF

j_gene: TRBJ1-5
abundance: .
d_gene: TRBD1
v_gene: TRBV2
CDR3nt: TGTGCCAGCAGTGAAGAGACAGGGGATAATCAGCCCCAGCATTTT
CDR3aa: CASSEETGDNQPQHF

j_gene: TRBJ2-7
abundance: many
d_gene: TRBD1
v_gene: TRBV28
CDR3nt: TGTGCCAGCAGTTTCCCTCCCGGGACAGGGGCCTACGAGCAGTACTTC
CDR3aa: CASSFPPGTGAYEQYF

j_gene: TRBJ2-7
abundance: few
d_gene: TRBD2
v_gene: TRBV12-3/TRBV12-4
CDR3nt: TGTGCCAGCCGCTCGCGGGGGGCCTCCTACGAGCAGTACTTC
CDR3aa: CASRSRGASYEQYF

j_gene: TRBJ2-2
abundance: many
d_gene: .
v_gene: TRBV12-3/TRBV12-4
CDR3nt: TGTGCCAGCAGTTCAGACCTCCACGGGGAGCTGTTTTTT
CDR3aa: CASSSDLHGELFF

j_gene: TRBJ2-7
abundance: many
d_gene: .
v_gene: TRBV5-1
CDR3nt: TGCGCCAGCAGCTTGACGAGATCCTACGAGCAGTACTTC
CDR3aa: CASSLTRSYEQYF

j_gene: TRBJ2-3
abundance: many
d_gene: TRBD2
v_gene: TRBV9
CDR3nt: TGTGCCAGCAGCGTAGCGGGGGGGAACACAGATACGCAGTATTTT
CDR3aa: CASSVAGGNTDTQYF

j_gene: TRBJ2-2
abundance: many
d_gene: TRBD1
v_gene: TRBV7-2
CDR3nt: TGTGCCAGCAGCTTAGGGGGACAGAGACCCGGGGAGCTGTTTTTT
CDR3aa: CASSLGGQRPGELFF

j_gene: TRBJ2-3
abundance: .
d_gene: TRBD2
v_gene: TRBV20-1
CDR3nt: TGCAGTGCCCAGACCTCGTCTAGCGGGAGTACAGATACGCAGTATTTT
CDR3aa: CSAQTSSSGSTDTQYF

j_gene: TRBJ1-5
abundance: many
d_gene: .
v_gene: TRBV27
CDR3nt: TGTGCCAGCAGTCCTAATCAGCCCCAGCATTTT
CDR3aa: CASSPNQPQHF

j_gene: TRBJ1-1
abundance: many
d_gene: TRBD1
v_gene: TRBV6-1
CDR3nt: TGTGCCAGCGAAGGGACAGGGTCCTCTGAAGCTTTCTTT
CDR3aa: CASEGTGSSEAFF

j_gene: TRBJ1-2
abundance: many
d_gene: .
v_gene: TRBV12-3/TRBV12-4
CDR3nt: TGTGCCAGCACCTGGGAGGGGAACTATGGCTACACCTTC
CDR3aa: CASTWEGNYGYTF

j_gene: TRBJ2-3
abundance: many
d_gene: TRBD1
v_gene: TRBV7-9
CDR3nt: TGTGCCAGCAGCATCCCCGGAGGTCACCGGGACAGGGGGGAGGGCACAGATACGCAGTATTTT
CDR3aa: CASSIPGGHRDRGEGTDTQYF

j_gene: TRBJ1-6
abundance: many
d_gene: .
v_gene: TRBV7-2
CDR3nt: TGTGCCAGCAGCCTGGACAGCACCCTTAATTCACCCCTCCACTTT
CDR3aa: CASSLDSTLNSPLHF

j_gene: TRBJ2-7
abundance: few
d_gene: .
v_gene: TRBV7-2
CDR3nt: TGTGCCAGCAGCGGCAATCGGTGGGTGGAGTACGAGCAGTACTTC
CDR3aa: CASSGNRWVEYEQYF

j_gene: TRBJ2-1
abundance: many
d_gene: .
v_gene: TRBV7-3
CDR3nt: TGTGCCAGCAGCTCCAACTCCTACAATGAGCAGTTCTTC
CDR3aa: CASSSNSYNEQFF

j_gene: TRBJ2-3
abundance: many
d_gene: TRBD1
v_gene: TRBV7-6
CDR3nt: TGTGCCAGCAGCACTCCTTACAGGGGCCGACGGGATACGCAGTATTTT
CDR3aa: CASSTPYRGRRDTQYF

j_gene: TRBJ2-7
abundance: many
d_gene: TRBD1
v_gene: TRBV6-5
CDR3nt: TGTGCCAGCAGTTACGTCGGGGGACAGGGCTACGAGCAGTACTTC
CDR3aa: CASSYVGGQGYEQYF

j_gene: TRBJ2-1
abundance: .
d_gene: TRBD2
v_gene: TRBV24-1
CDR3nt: TGTGCCACCAGTGATTCCCGACTAGCGGGAGACTACAATGAGCAGTTCTTC
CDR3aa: CATSDSRLAGDYNEQFF

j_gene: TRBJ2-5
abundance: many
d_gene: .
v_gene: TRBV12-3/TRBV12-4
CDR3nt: TGTGCCAGCAGTTCCCCGGAAGGGGTGAGAGAGACCCAGTACTTC
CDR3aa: CASSSPEGVRETQYF

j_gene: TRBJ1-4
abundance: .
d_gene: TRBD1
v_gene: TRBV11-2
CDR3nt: TGTGCCAGCAGCTTATGGGGCGTGGGACAGACTTCAGGAAGTTCAAATGAAAAACTGTTTTTT
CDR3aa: CASSLWGVGQTSGSSNEKLFF

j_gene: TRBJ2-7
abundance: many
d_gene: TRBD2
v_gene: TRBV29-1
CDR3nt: TGCAGCGTTGAACCGACTAGCGGCTCCTACGAGCAGTACTTC
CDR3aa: CSVEPTSGSYEQYF

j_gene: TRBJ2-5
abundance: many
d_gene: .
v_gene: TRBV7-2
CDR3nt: TGTGCCAGCAGCTTAGGCTACTTCCAAGAGACCCAGTACTTC
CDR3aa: CASSLGYFQETQYF

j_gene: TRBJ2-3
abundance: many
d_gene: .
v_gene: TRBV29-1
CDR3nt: TGCAGCGTTGAGCCCCGCACAGATACGCAGTATTTT
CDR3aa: CSVEPRTDTQYF

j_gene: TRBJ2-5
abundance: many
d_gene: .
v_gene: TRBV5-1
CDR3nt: TGCGCCAGCAGCTTGGTCCCGAAAATTCAAGAGACCCAGTACTTC
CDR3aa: CASSLVPKIQETQYF

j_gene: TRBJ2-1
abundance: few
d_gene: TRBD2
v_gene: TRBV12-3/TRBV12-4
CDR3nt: TGTGCCAGCAGACAACCGGGAGGATACAATGAGCAGTTCTTC
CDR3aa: CASRQPGGYNEQFF

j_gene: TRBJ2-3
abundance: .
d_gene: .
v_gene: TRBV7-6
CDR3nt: TGTGCCAGCAGCTTAGGGGGATTTCCAGATACGCAGTATTTT
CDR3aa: CASSLGGFPDTQYF

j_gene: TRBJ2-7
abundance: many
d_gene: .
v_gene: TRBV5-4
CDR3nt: TGTGCCAGCAGCTTCGGCCTGTGGGGAGAGCAGTACTTC
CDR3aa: CASSFGLWGEQYF

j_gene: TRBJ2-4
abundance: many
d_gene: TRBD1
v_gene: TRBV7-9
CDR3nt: TGTGCCAGCAGCTTAGCGCGGGGACAGGTCATTCAGTACTTC
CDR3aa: CASSLARGQVIQYF

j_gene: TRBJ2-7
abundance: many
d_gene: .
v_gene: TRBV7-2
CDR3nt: TGTGCCAGCAGCTATCAGGGCCTCGGGACGGAGCAGTACTTC
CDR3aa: CASSYQGLGTEQYF

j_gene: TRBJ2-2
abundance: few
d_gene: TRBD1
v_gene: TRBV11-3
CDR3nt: TGTGCCAGCAGCGGGGCACAGGGGATCAACGGGGAGCTGTTTTTT
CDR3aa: CASSGAQGINGELFF

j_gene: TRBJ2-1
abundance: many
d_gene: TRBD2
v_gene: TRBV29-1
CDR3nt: TGCAGCGTTGAAGCATTTGGAGCGGGAGCTTGGGAGCAGTTCTTC
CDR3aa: CSVEAFGAGAWEQFF

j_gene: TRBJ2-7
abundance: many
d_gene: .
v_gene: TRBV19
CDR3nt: TGTGCCAGTAGTAAACAGGGAGTCGGGAGCTCCTACGAGCAGTACTTC
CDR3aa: CASSKQGVGSSYEQYF

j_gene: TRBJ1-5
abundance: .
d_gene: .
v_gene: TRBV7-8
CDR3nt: TGTGCCAGCAGCGGGTTTAGAGGCAATCAGCCCCAGCATTTT
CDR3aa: CASSGFRGNQPQHF

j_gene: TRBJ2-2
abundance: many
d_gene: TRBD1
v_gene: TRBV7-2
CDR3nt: TGTGCCAGCAGCTTAAAGGGGACAGCCGCCGACACCGGGGAGCTGTTTTTT
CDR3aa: CASSLKGTAADTGELFF

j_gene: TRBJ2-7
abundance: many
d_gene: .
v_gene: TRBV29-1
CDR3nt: TGCAGGGAGGGGCGGGTTGCCTACGAGCAGTACTTC
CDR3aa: CREGRVAYEQYF

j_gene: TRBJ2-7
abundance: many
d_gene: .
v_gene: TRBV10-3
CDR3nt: TGTGCCATCAGTGACGGGAGCGAATCCTACGAGCAGTACTTC
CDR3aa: CAISDGSESYEQYF

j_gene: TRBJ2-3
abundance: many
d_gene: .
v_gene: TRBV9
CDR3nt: TGTGCCAGCAGCGTAGTCAGCCAGGGCACAGATACGCAGTATTTT
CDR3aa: CASSVVSQGTDTQYF

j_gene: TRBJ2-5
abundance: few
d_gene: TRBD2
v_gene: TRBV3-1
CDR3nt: TGTGCCAGCAGCCAAAGTCCACTAGCGGGAGTAGAGACCCAGTACTTC
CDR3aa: CASSQSPLAGVETQYF

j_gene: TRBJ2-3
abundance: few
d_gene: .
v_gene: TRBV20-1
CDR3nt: TGCAGTGTCTACGGGAAAACTTCTAGCACAGATACGCAGTATTTT
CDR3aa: CSVYGKTSSTDTQYF